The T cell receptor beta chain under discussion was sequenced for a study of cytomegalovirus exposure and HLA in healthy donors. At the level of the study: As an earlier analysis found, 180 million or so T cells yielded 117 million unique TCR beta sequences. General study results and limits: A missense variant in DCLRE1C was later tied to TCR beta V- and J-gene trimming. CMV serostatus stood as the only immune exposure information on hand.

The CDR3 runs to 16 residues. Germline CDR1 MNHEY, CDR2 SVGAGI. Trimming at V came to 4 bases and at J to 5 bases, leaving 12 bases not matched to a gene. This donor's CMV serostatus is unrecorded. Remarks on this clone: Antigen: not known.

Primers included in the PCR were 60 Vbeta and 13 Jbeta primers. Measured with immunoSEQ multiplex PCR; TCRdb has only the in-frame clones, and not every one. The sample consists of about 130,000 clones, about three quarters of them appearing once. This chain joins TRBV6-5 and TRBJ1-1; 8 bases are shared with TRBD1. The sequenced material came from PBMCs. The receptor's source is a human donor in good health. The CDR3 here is CASSSPFDRGRTEAFF. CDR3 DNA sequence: TGTGCCAGCAGTTCCCCTTTCGACAGGGGTAGAACTGAAGCTTTCTTT.